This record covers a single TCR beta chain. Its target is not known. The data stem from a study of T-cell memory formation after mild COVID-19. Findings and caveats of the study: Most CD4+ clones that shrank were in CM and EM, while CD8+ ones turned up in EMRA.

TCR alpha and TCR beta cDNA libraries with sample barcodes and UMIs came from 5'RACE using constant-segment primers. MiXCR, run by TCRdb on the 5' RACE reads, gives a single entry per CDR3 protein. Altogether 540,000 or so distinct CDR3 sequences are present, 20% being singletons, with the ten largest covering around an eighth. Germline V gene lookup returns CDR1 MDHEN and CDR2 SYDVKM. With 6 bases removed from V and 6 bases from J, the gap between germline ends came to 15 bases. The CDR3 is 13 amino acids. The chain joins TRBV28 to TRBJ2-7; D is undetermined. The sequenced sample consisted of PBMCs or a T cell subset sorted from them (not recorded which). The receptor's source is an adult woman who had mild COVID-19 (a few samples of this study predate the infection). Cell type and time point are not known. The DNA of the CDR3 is TGTGCCAGCAGGGCAGCCCTGCCTTCCGAGCAGTACTTC. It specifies CASRAALPSEQYF. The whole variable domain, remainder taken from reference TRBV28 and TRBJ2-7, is DVKVTQSSRYLVKRTGEKVFLECVQDMDHENMFWYRQDPGLGLRLIYFSYDVKMKEKGDIPEGYSVSREKKERFSLILESASTNQTSMYLCASRAALPSEQYFGPGTRLTVT.